The 21 T cell receptor beta chains given below trace back to one sample, sequenced in a study of blood T cell repertoires in COVID-19. Repertoires were generated with immunoSEQ multiplex PCR, while TCRdb's copy carries only in-frame clones and drops some. The sample lists 200,000 to 250,000 clones; about 83% were seen once. Sequencing was carried out using peripheral blood. Receptors originate from a human donor in a cohort sampled during active COVID-19.

This chain joins TRBV27 and TRBJ2-2; maybe TRBD1 (5 bases). CDR1 is MNHEY, CDR2 SMNVEV, per germline (reference sequence). V was clipped by 2 bases and J by 7 bases, with 11 bases between them. The CDR3 sequence is 14 residues long. The CDR3 nucleotides are TGTGCCAGCAGTTTACAGGGTTGGGGCGGGGAGCTGTTTTTT. This encodes CASSLQGWGGELFF.

The V gene is TRBV5-1, the J gene TRBJ1-2; 10 bases agree with TRBD1. The germline V gene encodes CDR1 SGHRS and CDR2 YFSETQ. This CDR3 has 14 amino acids. V was clipped by 3 bases and J by 5 bases; unmatched bases: 4. The CDR3 sequence: CASSSGQGEYGYTF. The CDR3 DNA is TGCGCCAGCAGCTCTGGACAGGGGGAATATGGCTACACCTTC.

This clone appeared a few times. This sequence joins TRBV19 and TRBJ2-1; 8 bases match TRBD1. Germline loops: CDR1 LNHDA, CDR2 SQIVND (reference sequence). V lost 8 bases, J lost 7 bases, and 4 bases stayed unmatched. This CDR3 contains 12 residues. CDR3: CASSRQGNEQFF. The CDR3 DNA reads as TGTGCCAGTTCCCGACAGGGGAATGAGCAGTTCTTC.

This sequence joins TRBV7-2 and TRBJ2-7; TRBD2 matches at 9 bases. The CDR3 runs 15 residues. The V gene's germline CDR1 is SGHTA and CDR2 FQGNSA. The junction had 4 bases not matched to a gene; V was cut back by 2 bases and J by 2 bases. This CDR3 is CASSLRAGGPYEQYF. The DNA of the CDR3 is TGTGCCAGCAGCTTAAGGGCGGGGGGGCCCTACGAGCAGTACTTC.

The chain recombines TRBV11-2 with TRBJ2-1; tentative D call: TRBD2 (5 bases). Trimming pared 5 bases from V and 3 bases from J, leaving 20 bases between. CDR1 and CDR2 from the germline V gene are SGHAT and FQNNGV. The CDR3 is made up of 17 amino acids. This CDR3 reads CASSPGLSSDGYNEQFF. The CDR3 DNA reads TGTGCCAGCAGCCCCGGACTCTCTTCGGACGGCTACAATGAGCAGTTCTTC.

The rearrangement links TRBV9 to TRBJ2-1, with TRBD2 matching over 10 bases. The V and J ends lost 3 bases and 7 bases, in that order; junction bases with no gene match: 10. The CDR3 length is 16 residues. Germline CDR1 SGDLS, CDR2 YYNGEE. The CDR3 DNA reads TGTGCCAGCAGCGGATTAGCGGGAGGCCCGATAAATGAGCAGTTCTTC. It specifies CASSGLAGGPINEQFF.

The rearrangement joins TRBV3-1 (or the pseudogene TRBV3-2) to TRBJ2-3; 8 positions agree with TRBD2. The length of the CDR3 is 17 residues. Looked up from germline, CDR1 is LGHDT and CDR2 is YNNKEL (reference sequence). The junction had 5 bases not matched to a gene; V was cut back by 0 bases and J by 0 bases. The CDR3 region is CASSQDVTSGSTDTQYF. In DNA, the CDR3 is TGTGCCAGCAGCCAAGACGTAACTAGCGGTAGCACAGATACGCAGTATTTT.

This clone was picked up a small number of times. V gene TRBV11-2 combines with J gene TRBJ2-7, with 7 bases aligning to TRBD1. CDR1 is SGHAT and CDR2 is FQNNGV in the germline V gene. Losses at the gene ends were 4 bases for V and 0 bases for J; bases not matched to a gene: 3. This CDR3 has 14 amino acids. The CDR3 DNA follows: TGTGCCAGCAGCTGGGGACAGATCTCCTACGAGCAGTACTTC. Translation: CASSWGQISYEQYF.

The chain couples TRBV19 to TRBJ2-1; tentative D call: TRBD2 (6 bases). Trimming cost V 7 bases and J 3 bases, with 25 bases left between them. CDR3 length: 18 residues. From germline, CDR1 is LNHDA and CDR2 SQIVND (reference sequence). The CDR3 loop reads CASTQRVAVYTHYNEQFF. The CDR3 DNA reads TGTGCCAGTACCCAAAGGGTAGCGGTATATACCCACTACAATGAGCAGTTCTTC.

The J gene is TRBJ2-7, the V gene TRBV3-1 (or the pseudogene TRBV3-2); D is ambiguous. The CDR3 is 12 amino acids. The V and J ends lost 2 bases and 3 bases respectively, with 5 bases between them. Germline V CDR1 and CDR2: LGHDT, YNNKEL (reference sequence). The CDR3 loop is CASSQTGYEQYF. Written as DNA, the CDR3 is TGTGCCAGCAGCCAAACCGGCTACGAGCAGTACTTC.

The V call is TRBV3-1 (or the pseudogene TRBV3-2), the J call TRBJ1-6; 11 bases line up with TRBD1. This CDR3 has 19 amino acids. The V gene's germline CDR1 is LGHDT and CDR2 YNNKEL (reference sequence). J gave up 4 bases and V 4 bases, and 12 bases lay outside the gene matches. CDR3 nucleotides: TGTGCCAGCAGCCGTAGGGACAGGGGGAGCCCCCCTTATAATTCACCCCTCCACTTT. Encoded protein: CASSRRDRGSPPYNSPLHF.

The rearrangement links TRBV27 to TRBJ2-7, with TRBD2 identical over 8 bases. Losses at the gene ends were 6 bases for V and 2 bases for J; bases not matched to a gene: 9. Germline V gives CDR1 MNHEY, CDR2 SMNVEV (reference sequence). The CDR3 runs 15 residues. DNA for the CDR3: TGTGCCAGCAGGAGGGGCCAGCGGGAGCCCTACGAGCAGTACTTC. This codes for CASRRGQREPYEQYF.

This rearrangement joins TRBV24-1 to TRBJ1-5; 9 bases fit TRBD1. The germline V gene encodes CDR1 KGHDR and CDR2 SFDVKD. The CDR3 consists of 14 residues. Trimming took 3 bases from V and 6 from J; bases not matched to a gene: 2. The CDR3 region is CATSDGTGSQPQHF. For the CDR3, the DNA is TGTGCCACCAGTGATGGGACAGGGAGTCAGCCCCAGCATTTT.

The gene calls are TRBV4-2 and TRBJ2-2; tentatively, D is TRBD1 (5 bases). Germline V gene sequence: CDR1 LGHNA, CDR2 YNFKEQ. Trimming stripped 1 base from V and 4 bases from J, with 10 bases between. The CDR3 covers 15 residues. CDR3 in DNA: TGTGCCAGCAGCCAAGTATCAGGGTTCACCGGGGAGCTGTTTTTT. Translation: CASSQVSGFTGELFF.

V gene TRBV6-2 or TRBV6-3 combines with J gene TRBJ1-5, with 8 bases that match TRBD1. V gave up 7 bases and J gave up 2 bases; unmatched junction bases: 4. In germline, CDR1 is MNHEY, CDR2 SVGEGT. The CDR3 sequence is 14 residues long. CDR3 region: CASNPTGGNQPQHF. The DNA of the CDR3 is TGTGCCAGCAACCCGACAGGGGGCAATCAGCCCCAGCATTTT.

This clone was detected a few times. The chain is built from TRBV28 and TRBJ2-7; 8 positions match TRBD1. Germline CDR1 MDHEN, CDR2 SYDVKM. The trim removed 5 bases at V and 4 bases at J, leaving 1 base unmatched. This CDR3 spans 12 amino acids. The CDR3 region has the DNA TGTGCCAGCAGTCGGACAGGGTACGAGCAGTACTTC. It is translated as CASSRTGYEQYF.

The chain links TRBV19 to TRBJ1-5; 11 bases agree with TRBD1. CDR1 and CDR2 (germline): LNHDA, SQIVND (reference sequence). Trimming at V came to 5 bases and at J to 0 bases, leaving 3 bases not matched to a gene. This CDR3 has 16 residues. CDR3 in amino acids: CASSGQGAYSNQPQHF. The CDR3 nucleotides are TGTGCCAGTAGTGGACAGGGGGCTTATAGCAATCAGCCCCAGCATTTT.

The chain combines TRBV30 with TRBJ1-2; a weak D match, TRBD1 (5 bases). Germline assignment: CDR1 GTSNPN and CDR2 SVGIG (reference sequence). The length of the CDR3 is 14 residues. V lost 2 bases, J lost 1 base, and 11 bases lay in between. The CDR3 sequence is CAWSPGRGNYGYTF. The CDR3 coding sequence is TGTGCCTGGAGTCCCGGGAGGGGTAACTATGGCTACACCTTC.

This sequence joins TRBV18 and TRBJ2-2; no clear D gene. Germline lookup yields CDR1 KGHSH and CDR2 LQKENI. The CDR3 sequence is 16 residues long. V was clipped by 0 bases and J by 1 base, with 9 bases between them. The CDR3, as DNA: TGTGCCAGCTCACCACCGAACACCTTGAACACCGGGGAGCTGTTTTTT. As protein: CASSPPNTLNTGELFF.

This clone appeared a single time. J is TRBJ2-5 and V is TRBV9; perhaps TRBD1 as D (6 bases). CDR3 length equals 15 residues. Trimming cost V 0 bases and J 5 bases, with 14 bases left between them. Germline V lookup: CDR1 SGDLS, CDR2 YYNGEE. The CDR3 here is CASSVAGRGGETQYF. CDR3 nucleotide sequence: TGTGCCAGCAGCGTAGCGGGCAGGGGTGGGGAGACCCAGTACTTC.

The chain joins TRBV5-1 to TRBJ2-5; 10 bases are a match to TRBD2. Germline lookup yields CDR1 SGHRS and CDR2 YFSETQ. CDR3 size: 15 residues. Trimming took 2 bases from V and 6 from J; bases not matched to a gene: 7. CDR3 coding DNA: TGCGCCAGCAGCTTCTCCAGCGGGAGGGCGAAGACCCAGTACTTC. It is translated as CASSFSSGRAKTQYF.